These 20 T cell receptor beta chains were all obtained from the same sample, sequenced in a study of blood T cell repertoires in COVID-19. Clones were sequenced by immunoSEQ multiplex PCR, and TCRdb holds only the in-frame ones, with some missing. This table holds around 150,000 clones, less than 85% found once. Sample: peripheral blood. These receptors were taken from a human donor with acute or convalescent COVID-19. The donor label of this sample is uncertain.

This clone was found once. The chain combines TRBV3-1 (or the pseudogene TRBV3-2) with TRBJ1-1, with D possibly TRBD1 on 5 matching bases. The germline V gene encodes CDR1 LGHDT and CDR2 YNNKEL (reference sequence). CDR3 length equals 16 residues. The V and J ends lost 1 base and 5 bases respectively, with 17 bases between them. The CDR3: CASSQVGSQGGTEAFF. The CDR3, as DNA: TGTGCCAGCAGCCAAGTGGGAAGTCAGGGAGGAACTGAAGCTTTCTTT.

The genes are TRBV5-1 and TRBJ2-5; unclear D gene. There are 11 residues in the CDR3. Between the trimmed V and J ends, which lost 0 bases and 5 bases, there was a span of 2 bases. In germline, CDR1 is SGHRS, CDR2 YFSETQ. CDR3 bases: TGCGCCAGCAGCTTGGCGGAGACCCAGTACTTC. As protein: CASSLAETQYF.

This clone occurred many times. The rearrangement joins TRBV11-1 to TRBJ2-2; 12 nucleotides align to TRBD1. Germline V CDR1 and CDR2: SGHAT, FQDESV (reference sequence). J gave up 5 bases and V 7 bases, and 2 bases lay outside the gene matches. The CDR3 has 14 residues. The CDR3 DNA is TGTGCCAGCACGGGACAGGGGGCAACCGGGGAGCTGTTTTTT. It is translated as CASTGQGATGELFF.

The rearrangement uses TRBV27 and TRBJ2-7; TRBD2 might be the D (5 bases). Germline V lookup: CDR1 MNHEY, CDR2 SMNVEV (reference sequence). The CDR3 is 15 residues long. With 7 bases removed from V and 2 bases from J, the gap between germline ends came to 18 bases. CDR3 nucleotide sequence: TGTGCCAGCAAGTCCTCCCCGTCGGGAACCTACGAGCAGTACTTC. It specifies CASKSSPSGTYEQYF.

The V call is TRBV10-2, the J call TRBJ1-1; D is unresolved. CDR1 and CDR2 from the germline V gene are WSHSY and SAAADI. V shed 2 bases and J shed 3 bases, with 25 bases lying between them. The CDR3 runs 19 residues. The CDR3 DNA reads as TGCGCCAGCAGTGAGCCGTGGATAAGGGAGAAATCGAGGTACACTGAAGCTTTCTTT. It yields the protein CASSEPWIREKSRYTEAFF.

CDR3 coding DNA: TGCAGCGGGGAGGGACCGACCAAGCAGGGGGCTTTCTTT. Translation gives CSGEGPTKQGAFF. The V gene is TRBV29-1, the J gene TRBJ1-1, with a possible D match to TRBD1 (6 bases). Germline V gene data show CDR1 as SQVTM and CDR2 as ANQGSEA. V lost 7 bases and J 11 bases, leaving 23 bases between the germline ends. The CDR3 spans 13 residues.

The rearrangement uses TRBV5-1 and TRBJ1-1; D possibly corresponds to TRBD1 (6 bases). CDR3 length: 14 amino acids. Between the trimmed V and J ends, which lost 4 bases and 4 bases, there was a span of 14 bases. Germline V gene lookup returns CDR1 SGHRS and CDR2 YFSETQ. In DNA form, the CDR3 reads TGCGCCAGCAGCACACAGGGAGGGGGCACTGAAGCTTTCTTT. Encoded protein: CASSTQGGGTEAFF.

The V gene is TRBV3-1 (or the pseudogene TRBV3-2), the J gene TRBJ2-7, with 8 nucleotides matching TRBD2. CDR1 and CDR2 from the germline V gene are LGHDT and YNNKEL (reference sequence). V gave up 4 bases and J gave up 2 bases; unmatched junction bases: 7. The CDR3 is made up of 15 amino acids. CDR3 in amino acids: CASSRIAGPTYEQYF. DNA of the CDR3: TGTGCCAGCAGCCGAATAGCGGGGCCCACCTACGAGCAGTACTTC.

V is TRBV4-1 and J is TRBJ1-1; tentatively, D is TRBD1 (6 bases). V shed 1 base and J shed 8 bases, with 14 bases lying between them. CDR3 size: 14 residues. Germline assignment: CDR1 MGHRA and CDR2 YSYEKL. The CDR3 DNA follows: TGCGCCAGCAGCCAAGGGGTCAGGGGTGTAGAAGCTTTCTTT. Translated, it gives CASSQGVRGVEAFF.

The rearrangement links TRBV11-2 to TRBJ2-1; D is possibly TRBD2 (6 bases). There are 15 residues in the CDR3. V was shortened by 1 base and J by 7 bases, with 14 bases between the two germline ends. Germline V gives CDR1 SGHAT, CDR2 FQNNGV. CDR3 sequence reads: CASSLGGGLANEQFF. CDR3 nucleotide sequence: TGTGCCAGCAGCTTAGGGGGTGGGCTAGCGAATGAGCAGTTCTTC. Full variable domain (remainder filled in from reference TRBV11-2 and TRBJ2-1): EAGVAQSPRYKIIEKRQSVAFWCNPISGHATLYWYQQILGQGPKLLIQFQNNGVVDDSQLPKDRFSAERLKGVDSTLKIQPAKLEDSAVYLCASSLGGGLANEQFFGPGTRLTVL.

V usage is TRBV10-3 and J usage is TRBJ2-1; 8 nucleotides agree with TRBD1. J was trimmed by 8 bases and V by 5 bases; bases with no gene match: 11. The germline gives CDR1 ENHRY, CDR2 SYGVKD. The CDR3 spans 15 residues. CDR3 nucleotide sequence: TGTGCCATCAGTATGACAGGGGCAGCAGTCGATGAGCAGTTCTTC. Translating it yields CAISMTGAAVDEQFF.

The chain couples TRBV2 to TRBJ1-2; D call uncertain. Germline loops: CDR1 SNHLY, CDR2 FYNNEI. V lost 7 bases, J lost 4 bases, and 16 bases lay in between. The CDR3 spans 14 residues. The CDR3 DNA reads TGTGCCAGCAATGTAGGGAGGGTGAGCTATGGCTACACCTTC. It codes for CASNVGRVSYGYTF.

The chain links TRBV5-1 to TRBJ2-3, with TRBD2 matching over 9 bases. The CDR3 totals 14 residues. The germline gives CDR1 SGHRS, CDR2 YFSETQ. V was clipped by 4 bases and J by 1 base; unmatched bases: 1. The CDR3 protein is CASSPSGGTDTQYF. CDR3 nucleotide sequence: TGCGCCAGCAGCCCTAGCGGGGGCACAGATACGCAGTATTTT.

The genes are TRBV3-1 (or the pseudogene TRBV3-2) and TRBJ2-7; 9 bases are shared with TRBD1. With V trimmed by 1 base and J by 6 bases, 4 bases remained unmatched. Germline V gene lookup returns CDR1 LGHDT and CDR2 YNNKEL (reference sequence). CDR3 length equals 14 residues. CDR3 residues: CASSQGWGQGEQYF. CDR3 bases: TGTGCCAGCAGCCAAGGGTGGGGACAGGGCGAGCAGTACTTC.

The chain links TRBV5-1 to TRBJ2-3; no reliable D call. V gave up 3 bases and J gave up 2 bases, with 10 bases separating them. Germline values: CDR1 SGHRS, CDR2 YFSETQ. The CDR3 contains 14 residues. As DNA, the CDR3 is TGCGCCAGCAGCTCGGGTGTAGACACAGATACGCAGTATTTT. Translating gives CASSSGVDTDTQYF.

CDR3 DNA: TGTGCCAGCAGTTACTCGAGGCAGGGGGCGCGGGAGCAGTACTTC. It encodes CASSYSRQGAREQYF. The gene calls are TRBV6-5 and TRBJ2-7; 8 bases are a match to TRBD1. With 0 bases clipped from V and 7 bases from J, the junction kept 8 bases outside the gene matches. The CDR3 runs to 15 residues. Germline V gives CDR1 MNHEY, CDR2 SVGAGI.

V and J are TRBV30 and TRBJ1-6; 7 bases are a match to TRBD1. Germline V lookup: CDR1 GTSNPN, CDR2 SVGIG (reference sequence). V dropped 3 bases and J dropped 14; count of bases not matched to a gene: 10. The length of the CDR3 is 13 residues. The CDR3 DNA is TGTGCCTGGAGAAGGGACAGACCCTCGGCCCTCCACTTT. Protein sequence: CAWRRDRPSALHF.

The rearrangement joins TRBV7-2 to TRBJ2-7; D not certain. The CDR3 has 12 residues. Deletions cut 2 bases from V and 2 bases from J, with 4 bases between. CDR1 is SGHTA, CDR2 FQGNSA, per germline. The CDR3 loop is CASSLLAYEQYF. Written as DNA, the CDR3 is TGTGCCAGCAGCTTACTAGCCTACGAGCAGTACTTC. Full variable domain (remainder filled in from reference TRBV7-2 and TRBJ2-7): GAGVSQSPSNKVTEKGKDVELRCDPISGHTALYWYRQSLGQGLEFLIYFQGNSAPDKSGLPSDRFSAERTGGSVSTLTIQRTQQEDSAVYLCASSLLAYEQYFGPGTRLTVT.

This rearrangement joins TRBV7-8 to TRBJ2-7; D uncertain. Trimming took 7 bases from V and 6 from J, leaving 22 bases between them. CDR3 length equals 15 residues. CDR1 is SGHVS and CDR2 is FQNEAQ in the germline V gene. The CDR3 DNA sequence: TGTGCCAGCATCTACCCTCTACAGTGGCGACGCGAGCAGTACTTC. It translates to CASIYPLQWRREQYF.

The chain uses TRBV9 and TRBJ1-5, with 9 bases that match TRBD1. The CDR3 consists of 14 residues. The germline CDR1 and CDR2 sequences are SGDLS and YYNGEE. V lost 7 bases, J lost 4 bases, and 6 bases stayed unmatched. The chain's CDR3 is CASGRTGENQPQHF. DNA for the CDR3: TGTGCCAGCGGGAGGACAGGGGAGAATCAGCCCCAGCATTTT.